The 15 T cell receptor beta chains reported below all come from one sample, sequenced in a study of molecular identifiers for immune sequencing clone quantification. From the PCR reads, TCRdb called clonotypes with MiXCR, one entry per CDR3 protein. The top ten clones hold around 0.74% of a sample with fewer than 350,000 distinct CDR3 sequences, about 22% of them seen once. Sequencing used naive CD8+ T cells from blood, with Jurkat cell RNA spiked in. Noted subset: FACS-sorted CD8+CD4-CCR7+CD45RA+ naive T cells. The receptor source for this set is a human donor in good health. Some libraries in this study had Jurkat cell RNA spiked in.

On this clonotype: A single base separates this from a much larger clone, so it may be a read error. This chain connects TRBV6-1 to TRBJ1-1, with D maybe TRBD1 (5 bases). This CDR3 contains 20 residues. V shed 6 bases and J shed 1 base, with 30 bases lying between them. Germline values: CDR1 MNHNS, CDR2 SASEGT. The DNA of the CDR3 is TGTGCCAGCAGGGCCGGGACGTCGAACACTGAAGCTTTCCGGAACACTGAAGCTTTCTTT. This gives the protein CASRAGTSNTEAFRNTEAFF.

This clonotype has more than one count but fewer than ten. This chain joins TRBV6-5 and TRBJ1-5, with D unresolved. CDR3 size: 14 residues. The V end lost 2 bases, the J end lost 1 base, and 6 bases lay between the germline ends. Germline CDR1 is MNHEY and CDR2 is SVGAGI. The DNA of the CDR3 is TGTGCCAGCAGTTACACCTCCAGCAATCAGCCCCAGCATTTT. Translation gives CASSYTSSNQPQHF.

Note on this clonotype: In this CDR3 the conserved last residue, phenylalanine or tryptophan, is missing, so a read error is likely. The chain combines TRBV30 with TRBJ2-1, with no clear D. Looked up from germline, CDR1 is GTSNPN and CDR2 is SVGIG (reference sequence). This CDR3 is 12 amino acids long. V was clipped by 0 bases and J by 10 bases, with 10 bases between them. CDR3 loop: CAWSVQDFEQFY. The DNA of the CDR3 is TGTGCCTGGAGTGTACAAGATTTCGAGCAGTTCTAC.

This clonotype was recorded once. This chain connects TRBV20-1 to TRBJ2-1, with TRBD2 as a possible D gene (5 bases). The V gene lost 1 base and the J gene lost 2 bases, with 12 bases spanning the gap. This CDR3 comprises 15 residues. CDR1 is DFQATT and CDR2 is SNEGSKA in the germline V gene (reference sequence). This chain's CDR3 is CSARALSEAYNEQFF. For the CDR3, the DNA is TGCAGTGCTAGAGCATTGTCGGAGGCCTACAATGAGCAGTTCTTC.

V gene TRBV4-2 combines with J gene TRBJ2-3, with 7 bases that match TRBD2. The trim removed 0 bases at V and 2 bases at J, leaving 5 bases unmatched. The length of the CDR3 is 16 residues. In germline, CDR1 is LGHNA, CDR2 YNFKEQ. CDR3 coding DNA: TGTGCCAGCAGCCAAGAGAGGCGGGGGATCACAGATACGCAGTATTTT. This codes for CASSQERRGITDTQYF.

The J gene is TRBJ2-7, the V gene TRBV7-9; D is possibly TRBD2 (6 bases). Germline assignment: CDR1 SEHNR and CDR2 FQNEAQ (reference sequence). This CDR3 contains 12 residues. V dropped 6 bases and J dropped 5 bases, with 11 bases sitting between them. CDR3 sequence: CASSKEGNEQYF. The CDR3 region has the DNA TGTGCCAGCAGTAAGGAGGGGAACGAGCAGTACTTC.

This clonotype was recorded at least ten times. The V and J genes are TRBV6-5 and TRBJ1-2; no clear D gene. CDR3 length equals 14 residues. V was pared by 5 bases and J by 6 bases, with 16 bases between. Germline values: CDR1 MNHEY, CDR2 SVGAGI. CDR3 sequence (DNA): TGTGCCAGCAGTACCCGAGAGACCCACGATGGCTACACCTTC. It encodes CASSTRETHDGYTF.

This clonotype was picked up a small number of times. The chain couples TRBV7-6 to TRBJ2-7, with a weak D call TRBD1 (6 bases). This CDR3 spans 13 amino acids. The V and J ends lost 3 bases and 5 bases respectively, with 11 bases between them. In germline, CDR1 is SGHVS, CDR2 FNYEAQ. CDR3 sequence: CASSFKGQNEQYF. CDR3 DNA: TGTGCCAGCAGCTTTAAAGGACAGAACGAGCAGTACTTC.

Points on this clonotype: Being one base from a much bigger clone, this may be a read error. The chain employs TRBV7-2 and TRBJ2-3; 9 nucleotides align to TRBD2. Losses at the gene ends were 0 bases for V and 2 bases for J; bases not matched to a gene: 9. Per the germline V gene, CDR1 is SGHTA and CDR2 is FQGNSA. This CDR3 comprises 18 residues. The CDR3 DNA is TGTGCCAGCAGCTTAGCGATCATTAGCGGGGGTCTCACAGATACGCAGTATTTT. This gives the protein CASSLAIISGGLTDTQYF. Full variable domain (rest looked up from reference TRBV7-2 and TRBJ2-3): GAGVSQSPSNKVTEKGKDVELRCDPISGHTALYWYRQSLGQGLEFLIYFQGNSAPDKSGLPSDRFSAERTGGSVSTLTIQRTQQEDSAVYLCASSLAIISGGLTDTQYFGPGTRLTVL.

This chain uses TRBV2 with TRBJ1-1; the match to TRBD1 covers 12 bases. Germline CDR1 is SNHLY and CDR2 is FYNNEI. Trimming took 0 bases from V and 5 from J; bases not matched to a gene: 7. The CDR3 runs to 17 residues. The CDR3 sequence is CASSEAFPGQGATEAFF. The CDR3 bases are TGTGCCAGCAGTGAAGCGTTCCCGGGACAGGGGGCGACTGAAGCTTTCTTT.

This chain links TRBV6-2 or TRBV6-3 with TRBJ1-5, with D perhaps matching TRBD1 (5 bases). The CDR3 is made up of 13 amino acids. Trimming removed 7 bases at V and 7 bases at J, with 14 bases between. CDR1 and CDR2 (germline): MNHEY, SVGEGT. CDR3 sequence reads: CASTAGLGQPQHF. As DNA, the CDR3 is TGTGCCAGCACGGCAGGGTTAGGGCAGCCCCAGCATTTT.

The chain employs TRBV7-9 and TRBJ2-1; 8 bases agree with TRBD1. V lost 8 bases and J lost 8; bases outside the gene matches: 11. CDR3 size: 14 residues. The germline gives CDR1 SEHNR, CDR2 FQNEAQ (reference sequence). This chain's CDR3 is CASPDQGAEDEQFF. The DNA of the CDR3 is TGTGCCAGCCCCGATCAGGGGGCTGAGGATGAGCAGTTCTTC.

This clonotype was recorded a few times. The V call is TRBV28, the J call TRBJ2-3, with 8 positions matching TRBD2. The V gene's germline CDR1 is MDHEN and CDR2 SYDVKM. The J segment lost 6 bases and the V segment lost 3 bases, leaving 11 bases of the junction unmatched. The CDR3 length is 16 residues. The DNA for the CDR3 is TGTGCCAGCAGTTTCTCCGGGACTAGACTACTGGATACGCAGTATTTT. Its protein is CASSFSGTRLLDTQYF.

The chain joins TRBV30 to TRBJ1-5; a weak D match, TRBD1 (5 bases). Trimming took 0 bases from V and 7 from J, leaving 13 bases between them. This CDR3 contains 14 residues. The V gene's germline CDR1 is GTSNPN and CDR2 SVGIG (reference sequence). The CDR3 DNA reads TGTGCCTGGAGTGTGGGGCAGGGAGGCCAGCCCCAGCATTTT. Its translation is CAWSVGQGGQPQHF.

V usage is TRBV20-1 and J usage is TRBJ2-4; D unresolved. V was pared by 4 bases and J by 8 bases, with 12 bases between. This CDR3 spans 12 amino acids. Looked up from germline, CDR1 is DFQATT and CDR2 is SNEGSKA (reference sequence). The CDR3 reads CSANLDSDIQYF. The CDR3 nucleotides read TGCAGTGCTAACCTCGACTCTGACATTCAGTACTTC.